A selection of T cell receptor beta chains follows, all from one sample in a study of technical replicates of blood from several donors. TCRdb's table, derived via immunoSEQ multiplex PCR, lists solely in-frame clones and lacks some. The table includes around 73,000 clones, 85% to 95% detected once. Source material: PBMCs. The receptor source for this set is a human donor in good health. Some clones in this sample may be carry-over from other donors' samples. Both conserved end residues are part of each CDR3. The order of the fields is V gene, clone size, J gene, D gene, CDR3 protein, CDR3 DNA. D genes are given only for firm matches. Clone size is given for some rows only: seen once, a few or many times, or a class if the clone is expanded.

v_gene: TRBV7-6
abundance: many
j_gene: TRBJ1-6
d_gene: .
CDR3aa: CASATGLNSPLHF
CDR3nt: TGTGCCAGTGCGACAGGACTCAATTCACCCCTCCACTTT

v_gene: TRBV19
abundance: .
j_gene: TRBJ2-5
d_gene: .
CDR3aa: CASILGQLVTQYF
CDR3nt: TGTGCCAGTATCCTGGGGCAGTTGGTGACCCAGTACTTC

v_gene: TRBV27
abundance: .
j_gene: TRBJ2-1
d_gene: .
CDR3aa: CASSLWVSTPVAEQFF
CDR3nt: TGTGCCAGCAGTTTATGGGTCTCCACCCCGGTAGCTGAGCAGTTCTTC

v_gene: TRBV6-5
abundance: .
j_gene: TRBJ2-7
d_gene: TRBD1
CDR3aa: CASSYSYRGYEQYF
CDR3nt: TGTGCCAGCAGTTACTCCTACAGGGGCTACGAGCAGTACTTC

v_gene: TRBV27
abundance: .
j_gene: TRBJ1-3
d_gene: TRBD1
CDR3aa: CASSKTGVRSGNTIYF
CDR3nt: TGTGCCAGCAGTAAGACAGGGGTCCGCTCTGGAAACACCATATATTTT

v_gene: TRBV25-1
abundance: .
j_gene: TRBJ2-5
d_gene: .
CDR3aa: CASSPPGLIQETQYF
CDR3nt: TGTGCCAGCAGCCCCCCAGGGCTAATCCAAGAGACCCAGTACTTC

v_gene: TRBV6-1
abundance: once
j_gene: TRBJ1-3
d_gene: .
CDR3aa: CASSERDGGKSGNTIYF
CDR3nt: TGTGCCAGCAGTGAAAGGGATGGAGGGAAATCTGGAAACACCATATATTTT

v_gene: TRBV4-3
abundance: .
j_gene: TRBJ1-3
d_gene: TRBD1
CDR3aa: CASSQDPTRATGGLNTIYF
CDR3nt: TGCGCCAGCAGCCAAGATCCTACGAGGGCAACAGGGGGTTTAAACACCATATATTTT

v_gene: TRBV7-9
abundance: .
j_gene: TRBJ2-7
d_gene: TRBD2
CDR3aa: CASSRGLAASYEQYF
CDR3nt: TGTGCCAGCAGCCGGGGACTAGCGGCCTCCTACGAGCAGTACTTC

v_gene: TRBV5-5
abundance: .
j_gene: TRBJ2-3
d_gene: TRBD2
CDR3aa: CASSLAFGGAWDTQYF
CDR3nt: TGTGCCAGCAGCTTGGCTTTCGGGGGGGCCTGGGATACGCAGTATTTT

v_gene: TRBV25-1
abundance: .
j_gene: TRBJ1-2
d_gene: TRBD1
CDR3aa: CASSEVRGNYGYTF
CDR3nt: TGTGCCAGCAGTGAAGTCAGGGGGAACTATGGCTACACCTTC

v_gene: TRBV20-1
abundance: .
j_gene: TRBJ2-5
d_gene: .
CDR3aa: CSADREETQYF
CDR3nt: TGCAGTGCGGACAGAGAAGAGACCCAGTACTTC

v_gene: TRBV7-3
abundance: .
j_gene: TRBJ2-3
d_gene: .
CDR3aa: CASSLGISTDTQYF
CDR3nt: TGTGCCAGCAGCTTAGGCATAAGCACAGATACGCAGTATTTT

v_gene: TRBV5-5
abundance: .
j_gene: TRBJ2-3
d_gene: TRBD1
CDR3aa: CASSSGGNTDTQYF
CDR3nt: TGTGCCAGCAGCTCAGGGGGCAACACAGATACGCAGTATTTT

v_gene: TRBV27
abundance: .
j_gene: TRBJ1-6
d_gene: .
CDR3aa: CASRGGGRSGPLHF
CDR3nt: TGTGCCAGCAGGGGAGGCGGCAGAAGTGGACCCCTCCACTTT

v_gene: TRBV4-3
abundance: .
j_gene: TRBJ2-3
d_gene: .
CDR3aa: CASSQAESVFFTDTQYF
CDR3nt: TGCGCCAGCAGCCAAGCGGAGTCGGTTTTCTTCACAGATACGCAGTATTTT

v_gene: TRBV19
abundance: .
j_gene: TRBJ1-5
d_gene: .
CDR3aa: CASSRHRPNQPQHF
CDR3nt: TGTGCCAGCAGTAGGCACAGGCCCAATCAGCCCCAGCATTTT

v_gene: TRBV30
abundance: .
j_gene: TRBJ1-6
d_gene: .
CDR3aa: CAWGTGNNSPLHF
CDR3nt: TGTGCCTGGGGAACAGGGAATAATTCACCCCTCCACTTT

v_gene: TRBV18
abundance: .
j_gene: TRBJ2-1
d_gene: .
CDR3aa: CASSRGNEQFF
CDR3nt: TGTGCCAGCTCACGAGGCAATGAGCAGTTCTTC

v_gene: TRBV5-1
abundance: .
j_gene: TRBJ2-7
d_gene: .
CDR3aa: CASSLVTGSYEQYF
CDR3nt: TGCGCCAGCAGCTTGGTAACAGGGTCCTACGAGCAGTACTTC

v_gene: TRBV19
abundance: .
j_gene: TRBJ2-7
d_gene: .
CDR3aa: CASSTNYEQYF
CDR3nt: TGTGCCAGTAGTACCAACTACGAGCAGTACTTC

v_gene: TRBV11-2
abundance: .
j_gene: TRBJ2-7
d_gene: .
CDR3aa: CASSFLEGARREQYF
CDR3nt: TGTGCCAGCAGTTTCCTGGAGGGGGCCCGAAGGGAGCAGTACTTC

v_gene: TRBV7-2
abundance: .
j_gene: TRBJ2-5
d_gene: .
CDR3aa: CASSSRQPQETQYF
CDR3nt: TGTGCCAGCAGCTCAAGACAGCCACAAGAGACCCAGTACTTC

v_gene: TRBV6-4
abundance: few
j_gene: TRBJ2-3
d_gene: .
CDR3aa: CASSDGQGGSTDTQYF
CDR3nt: TGTGCCAGCAGTGACGGACAGGGAGGGAGTACAGATACGCAGTATTTT

v_gene: TRBV18
abundance: .
j_gene: TRBJ1-2
d_gene: .
CDR3aa: CASSPGQALDYGYTF
CDR3nt: TGTGCCAGCTCACCAGGGCAGGCGCTTGACTATGGCTACACCTTC

v_gene: TRBV7-3
abundance: .
j_gene: TRBJ2-3
d_gene: TRBD1
CDR3aa: CASSLRDRGTDTQYF
CDR3nt: TGTGCCAGCAGCTTAAGGGACAGGGGCACAGATACGCAGTATTTT

v_gene: TRBV5-6
abundance: .
j_gene: TRBJ2-7
d_gene: TRBD2
CDR3aa: CASSLGLAATYEQYF
CDR3nt: TGTGCCAGCAGCTTGGGACTAGCGGCCACCTACGAGCAGTACTTC

v_gene: TRBV7-2
abundance: .
j_gene: TRBJ1-1
d_gene: .
CDR3aa: CASSLDGGVTEAFF
CDR3nt: TGTGCCAGCAGCTTAGACGGGGGGGTCACTGAAGCTTTCTTT

v_gene: TRBV4-2
abundance: once
j_gene: TRBJ2-2
d_gene: TRBD2
CDR3aa: CASSQDRLAGVTGELFF
CDR3nt: TGTGCCAGCAGCCAAGATCGACTAGCGGGAGTCACCGGGGAGCTGTTTTTT

v_gene: TRBV29-1
abundance: .
j_gene: TRBJ2-1
d_gene: TRBD1
CDR3aa: CSVEGTGLRIEQFF
CDR3nt: TGCAGCGTGGAGGGGACAGGCCTTAGAATTGAGCAGTTCTTC

v_gene: TRBV6-5
abundance: .
j_gene: TRBJ1-1
d_gene: .
CDR3aa: CASRKRQGNTEAFF
CDR3nt: TGTGCCAGCAGAAAAAGGCAGGGGAACACTGAAGCTTTCTTT

v_gene: TRBV28
abundance: .
j_gene: TRBJ1-1
d_gene: .
CDR3aa: CASSAYRAMNTEAFF
CDR3nt: TGTGCCAGCAGTGCCTACAGGGCCATGAACACTGAAGCTTTCTTT

v_gene: TRBV2
abundance: .
j_gene: TRBJ1-1
d_gene: TRBD1
CDR3aa: CASSGQGTEAFF
CDR3nt: TGTGCCAGCAGCGGACAGGGAACTGAAGCTTTCTTT

v_gene: TRBV10-3
abundance: once
j_gene: TRBJ2-7
d_gene: .
CDR3aa: CAISEATTGEQYF
CDR3nt: TGTGCCATCAGTGAGGCCACGACGGGCGAGCAGTACTTC

v_gene: TRBV13
abundance: few
j_gene: TRBJ2-3
d_gene: .
CDR3aa: CASSLEGSTDTQYF
CDR3nt: TGTGCCAGCAGCTTAGAGGGGTCCACAGATACGCAGTATTTT

v_gene: TRBV19
abundance: .
j_gene: TRBJ1-2
d_gene: TRBD1
CDR3aa: CASSDRVEGNYGYTF
CDR3nt: TGTGCCAGTAGTGACAGGGTTGAAGGCAACTATGGCTACACCTTC

v_gene: TRBV7-6
abundance: once
j_gene: TRBJ2-1
d_gene: TRBD2
CDR3aa: CASSLELRGGPYNEQFF
CDR3nt: TGTGCCAGCAGCTTAGAGTTGCGGGGAGGGCCCTACAATGAGCAGTTCTTC

v_gene: TRBV9
abundance: .
j_gene: TRBJ1-5
d_gene: .
CDR3aa: CASSVAAGGGPLPHQPQHF
CDR3nt: TGTGCCAGCAGCGTAGCAGCGGGGGGTGGGCCTCTACCCCATCAGCCCCAGCATTTT

v_gene: TRBV7-9
abundance: .
j_gene: TRBJ2-7
d_gene: TRBD2
CDR3aa: CASSSGLAGVKYF
CDR3nt: TGTGCCAGCAGCTCGGGACTAGCGGGAGTGAAGTACTTC

v_gene: TRBV18
abundance: .
j_gene: TRBJ1-1
d_gene: .
CDR3aa: CASSPFARDTEAFF
CDR3nt: TGTGCCAGCTCCCCATTCGCTCGGGACACTGAAGCTTTCTTT

v_gene: TRBV2
abundance: once
j_gene: TRBJ1-1
d_gene: TRBD1
CDR3aa: CASRRQGNTEAFF
CDR3nt: TGTGCCAGCAGAAGACAGGGGAACACTGAAGCTTTCTTT

v_gene: TRBV30
abundance: few
j_gene: TRBJ1-1
d_gene: .
CDR3aa: CAWSPLRGGVAEAFF
CDR3nt: TGTGCCTGGAGTCCTCTCAGGGGCGGAGTGGCTGAAGCTTTCTTT

v_gene: TRBV30
abundance: few
j_gene: TRBJ1-1
d_gene: .
CDR3aa: CAWSRSAEAFF
CDR3nt: TGTGCCTGGTCTAGGTCAGCTGAAGCTTTCTTT

v_gene: TRBV12-5
abundance: .
j_gene: TRBJ1-2
d_gene: .
CDR3aa: CASGLNTGYTF
CDR3nt: TGTGCTAGTGGTTTGAACACCGGCTACACCTTC

v_gene: TRBV30
abundance: .
j_gene: TRBJ2-7
d_gene: TRBD2
CDR3aa: CAWSVGREFHEQYF
CDR3nt: TGTGCCTGGAGTGTTGGGCGGGAGTTCCACGAGCAGTACTTC

v_gene: TRBV15
abundance: .
j_gene: TRBJ2-1
d_gene: TRBD2
CDR3aa: CATSRLPRFGGAWNEQFF
CDR3nt: TGTGCCACCAGCAGATTACCGAGATTCGGGGGGGCCTGGAATGAGCAGTTCTTC